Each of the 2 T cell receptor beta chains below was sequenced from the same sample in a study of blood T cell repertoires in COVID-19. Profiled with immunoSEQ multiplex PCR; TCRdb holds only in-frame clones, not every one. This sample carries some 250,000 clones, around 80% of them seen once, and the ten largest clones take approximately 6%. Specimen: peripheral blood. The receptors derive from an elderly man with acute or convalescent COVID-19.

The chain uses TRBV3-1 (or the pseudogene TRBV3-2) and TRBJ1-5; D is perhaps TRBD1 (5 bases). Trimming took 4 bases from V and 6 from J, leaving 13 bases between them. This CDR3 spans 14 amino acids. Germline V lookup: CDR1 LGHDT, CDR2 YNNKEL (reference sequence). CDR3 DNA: TGTGCCAGCAGCCTTCAGGGAAATATTCAGCCCCAGCATTTT. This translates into CASSLQGNIQPQHF.

CDR3 DNA: TGTGCCAGCAGCCTTCGGACAGGGTCCCTCGGAGATACGCAGTATTTT. Translated, it gives CASSLRTGSLGDTQYF. The chain joins TRBV11-2 to TRBJ2-3, with 8 bases lining up with TRBD1. The CDR3 totals 16 residues. Germline lookup yields CDR1 SGHAT and CDR2 FQNNGV. The ends lost 5 bases at V and 5 bases at J; junction bases unmatched: 12.